One sample yielded the 30 T cell receptor beta chains listed below, sequenced in a study of neurological immune-mediated disorders. TCRdb analysed the 5' RACE reads with MiXCR anew, one entry per CDR3 protein. The profile covers 50,000 or so distinct CDR3 sequences, with 20% to 30% appearing a single time and more than 20% taken by the ten largest. The specimen was PBMCs. These TCRs come from a woman in her 70s in good health.

This clonotype has ten or more counts. The chain carries TRBV6-2 or TRBV6-3 and TRBJ1-1; 8 bases agree with TRBD1. J lost 6 bases, V lost 5 bases, and 5 bases had no gene match. Germline lookup yields CDR1 MNHEY and CDR2 SVGEGT. There are 13 residues in the CDR3. In nucleotides, the CDR3 is TGTGCCAGCAGTCTTGTACAGGGGGCTGAAGCTTTCTTT. Its translation: CASSLVQGAEAFF.

In its sample, this clonotype was seen many times. This chain uses TRBV5-1 with TRBJ2-5; the match to TRBD1 covers 8 bases. The V gene end was trimmed by 4 bases and the J gene end by 3 bases; junction bases not matched to a gene: 5. CDR1 is SGHRS and CDR2 is YFSETQ in the germline V gene. This CDR3 comprises 14 residues. CDR3 bases: TGCGCCAGCAGCCCCCAGACAGGGGAAGAGACCCAGTACTTC. Translated, it gives CASSPQTGEETQYF.

This clonotype was seen a handful of times. The DNA for the CDR3 is TGTGCCAGCAGCTTTGGGGGTGGATATTCCACCGAGCAGTACTTC. Its translation: CASSFGGGYSTEQYF. J is TRBJ2-7 and V is TRBV11-2; D tentatively reads TRBD1 or TRBD2 (5 bases each). The CDR3 loop spans 15 amino acids. Between the trimmed V and J ends, which lost 3 bases and 6 bases, there was a span of 18 bases. Germline assignment: CDR1 SGHAT and CDR2 FQNNGV.

This clonotype was counted at least ten times. V and J are TRBV25-1 and TRBJ2-5; the D is unclear. Germline CDR1 is MGHDK and CDR2 is SYGVNS. The length of the CDR3 is 15 residues. V was trimmed by 3 bases and J by 5 bases, leaving 16 bases between them. The CDR3 reads CASSDRHRAGETQYF. In DNA form, the CDR3 reads TGTGCCAGCAGTGACCGACATCGGGCCGGGGAGACCCAGTACTTC.

The rearrangement joins TRBV9 to TRBJ2-3; the D gene is possibly TRBD1 (6 bases). CDR3 length equals 15 residues. Germline V gene lookup returns CDR1 SGDLS and CDR2 YYNGEE. V dropped 8 bases and J dropped 7 bases, with 23 bases sitting between them. CDR3 nucleotides: TGTGCCAGTACCAAAGGGGCGAGAGGGGGTTATACGCAGTATTTT. Amino acids: CASTKGARGGYTQYF.

This clonotype was found many times. The V gene is TRBV7-2, the J gene TRBJ2-7; D is possibly TRBD2 (6 bases). This CDR3 region has 14 residues. CDR1 and CDR2 from the germline V gene are SGHTA and FQGNSA. V lost 4 bases to trimming and J lost 4 bases, with 14 bases between them. The CDR3 spells CASSSTMEGYEQYF. The CDR3 bases are TGTGCCAGCAGCTCTACGATGGAGGGGTACGAGCAGTACTTC.

This clonotype has ten or more counts. This rearrangement joins TRBV20-1 to TRBJ1-6, with D unclear. The V end was cut by 3 bases, the J end by 0 bases, with 6 bases between. There are 14 residues in the CDR3. The germline gives CDR1 DFQATT, CDR2 SNEGSKA (reference sequence). The CDR3 DNA reads TGCAGTGCTAGGAAGAGCTCCTATAATTCACCCCTCCACTTT. Its protein product is CSARKSSYNSPLHF.

V is TRBV12-3 or TRBV12-4 and J is TRBJ2-1; perhaps TRBD2 as D (7 bases). The V end was cut by 5 bases, the J end by 9 bases, with 17 bases between. The CDR3 length is 14 residues. The CDR3 nucleotides read TGTGCCAGCAGTCCCGGGGGCGGGGGAGGTGAGCAGTTCTTC. Its translation is CASSPGGGGGEQFF.

This clonotype was counted at least ten times. The chain couples TRBV25-1 to TRBJ2-3; D is uncertain. Per the germline V gene, CDR1 is MGHDK and CDR2 is SYGVNS. This CDR3 contains 13 residues. V lost 4 bases and J lost 5, with 10 bases in between. The CDR3 sequence is CASSAETGDTQYF. The DNA for the CDR3 is TGTGCCAGCAGTGCCGAGACGGGAGATACGCAGTATTTT.

In this sample, this clonotype turned up many times. This rearrangement joins TRBV12-3 or TRBV12-4 to TRBJ1-4, with D maybe TRBD1 (5 bases). CDR3 length: 20 residues. The ends were cut back, 2 bases at V and 3 bases at J, with 25 bases in the middle. The CDR3 DNA is TGTGCCAGCAGTTTACTTTTAGGGGACCCCTGGGAGCGTTCTAATGAAAAACTGTTTTTT. It encodes CASSLLLGDPWERSNEKLFF.

Comment on this clonotype: Being one base from a much bigger clone, this may be a read error. CDR3 in amino acids: CVSSLMGNTDTQYF. The CDR3 DNA follows: TGTGTCAGCAGTTTGATGGGCAACACAGATACGCAGTATTTT. The rearrangement joins TRBV27 to TRBJ2-3; D remains unclear. Germline V gene data show CDR1 as MNHEY and CDR2 as SMNVEV (reference sequence). The CDR3 has 14 residues.

In this sample, this clonotype turned up many times. The chain links TRBV20-1 to TRBJ2-7; D is unresolved. The CDR3 is 16 residues long. V gave up 7 bases and J gave up 2 bases, with 24 bases separating them. Germline V gene data show CDR1 as DFQATT and CDR2 as SNEGSKA (reference sequence). The CDR3 is CSVPGQSPTATYEQYF. CDR3 nucleotides: TGCAGTGTACCAGGCCAATCCCCGACGGCAACCTACGAGCAGTACTTC.

The rearrangement links TRBV5-6 to TRBJ2-2; possibly TRBD2 for D (5 bases). Trimming removed 5 bases at V and 5 bases at J, with 10 bases between. This CDR3 has 13 amino acids. Per the germline V gene, CDR1 is SGHDT and CDR2 is YYEEEE. Here the CDR3 DNA reads TGTGCCAGCAGGGGAAGGAGGACCGGGGAGCTGTTTTTT. Translating it yields CASRGRRTGELFF.

V is TRBV3-1 and J is TRBJ2-1; D remains unclear. Trimming removed 4 bases at V and 9 bases at J, with 13 bases between. The CDR3 contains 13 residues. Germline V gives CDR1 LGHDT, CDR2 YNNKEL (reference sequence). CDR3 DNA sequence: TGTGCCAGCAGCCCGTCGACTGTTGCTGAGCAGTTCTTC. It translates to CASSPSTVAEQFF.

This clonotype has ten or more counts. The chain is built from TRBV3-1 and TRBJ2-5; weak D call: TRBD2 (7 bases). The CDR3 runs 15 residues. V gave up 4 bases and J gave up 4 bases, with 16 bases separating them. Germline loops: CDR1 LGHDT, CDR2 YNNKEL (reference sequence). CDR3 nucleotide sequence: TGTGCCAGCAGCCCCCGGGGGGCACAGCGAGAGACCCAGTACTTC. Protein sequence: CASSPRGAQRETQYF.

The rearrangement joins TRBV5-5 to TRBJ2-3; D gene uncertain. The CDR3 covers 13 residues. V lost 4 bases to trimming and J lost 4 bases, with 10 bases between them. The germline gives CDR1 SGHKS, CDR2 YYEKEE (reference sequence). The CDR3 protein is CASSRGEADTQYF. Written as DNA, the CDR3 is TGTGCCAGCAGCCGTGGAGAAGCAGATACGCAGTATTTT.

This clonotype was detected ten times or more. This sequence joins TRBV20-1 and TRBJ2-1, with D possibly matching TRBD2 (7 bases). With 6 bases removed from V and 0 bases from J, the gap between germline ends came to 12 bases. This CDR3 is built from 14 residues. The germline V gene has CDR1 DFQATT and CDR2 SNEGSKA (reference sequence). The CDR3 nucleotides are TGCAGTGCGAGCGGGACATACTCCTACAATGAGCAGTTCTTC. Its translation is CSASGTYSYNEQFF.

The V call is TRBV11-2, the J call TRBJ2-2, with D perhaps being TRBD1 or TRBD2 (6 bases each). CDR1 is SGHAT and CDR2 is FQNNGV in the germline V gene. The CDR3 totals 16 residues. The V end was cut by 1 base, the J end by 6 bases, with 15 bases between. CDR3 in DNA: TGTGCCAGCAGCTTAGGAACGGGGGCTGATGCCGGGGAGCTGTTTTTT. The encoded protein is CASSLGTGADAGELFF.

This clonotype occurred many times. This chain connects TRBV20-1 to TRBJ2-5; 11 bases align to TRBD2. Per the germline V gene, CDR1 is DFQATT and CDR2 is SNEGSKA (reference sequence). The V gene end was trimmed by 5 bases and the J gene end by 1 base; junction bases not matched to a gene: 0. The CDR3 length is 13 residues. CDR3 loop: CSAGTSGQETQYF. CDR3 coding DNA: TGCAGTGCTGGGACTAGCGGCCAAGAGACCCAGTACTTC.

This clonotype was detected many times. The rearrangement uses TRBV10-3 and TRBJ2-1; TRBD1 aligns across 8 bases. The junction had 15 bases not matched to a gene; V was cut back by 8 bases and J by 3 bases. The germline V gene has CDR1 ENHRY and CDR2 SYGVKD. The CDR3 runs to 17 residues. CDR3 protein: CAIGSNTGTGNYNEQFF. The DNA for the CDR3 is TGTGCCATCGGCTCCAATACCGGGACAGGCAACTACAATGAGCAGTTCTTC.

This clonotype came up a few times. CDR3 bases: TGTGCCAGCCATGGGACTTTCGACCCTAGCAATCAGCCCCAGCATTTT. Translating gives CASHGTFDPSNQPQHF. The chain is built from TRBV6-1 and TRBJ1-5; tentative D call: TRBD1 (5 bases). The CDR3 runs to 16 residues. Trimming removed 8 bases at V and 0 bases at J, with 17 bases between. Germline V gene data show CDR1 as MNHNS and CDR2 as SASEGT.

This clonotype has a handful of counts. The chain links TRBV28 to TRBJ2-1, with 15 bases lining up with TRBD2. With 5 bases clipped from V and 3 bases from J, the junction kept 11 bases outside the gene matches. CDR3 length: 19 amino acids. The V gene's germline CDR1 is MDHEN and CDR2 SYDVKM. CDR3 bases: TGTGCCAGCAGTCCAACAACCGGGACTAGCGGGAGGAGCTACAATGAGCAGTTCTTC. It yields the protein CASSPTTGTSGRSYNEQFF. Combining the CDR3 with reference TRBV28 and TRBJ2-1 gives the whole variable domain DVKVTQSSRYLVKRTGEKVFLECVQDMDHENMFWYRQDPGLGLRLIYFSYDVKMKEKGDIPEGYSVSREKKERFSLILESASTNQTSMYLCASSPTTGTSGRSYNEQFFGPGTRLTVL.

As for this clonotype: The junction departs from the called germline gene at one end, perhaps through a read error. The chain carries TRBV7-2 and TRBJ2-6, with D unclear. The CDR3 extends over 16 amino acids. In germline, CDR1 is SGHTA, CDR2 FQGNSA. The CDR3 loop reads CAISRSEVSGANVLTF. CDR3 DNA sequence: TGTGCCATCAGCCGCAGCGAGGTTTCTGGGGCCAACGTCCTGACTTTC.

The gene calls are TRBV5-1 and TRBJ2-5; D is possibly TRBD2 (5 bases). Germline V lookup: CDR1 SGHRS, CDR2 YFSETQ. The CDR3 loop spans 14 amino acids. V was shortened by 0 bases and J by 5 bases, with 11 bases between the two germline ends. CDR3 region: CASSLAKGAETQYF. The CDR3 region has the DNA TGCGCCAGCAGCTTGGCCAAGGGAGCCGAGACCCAGTACTTC. Using reference TRBV5-1 and TRBJ2-5 for the parts outside the CDR3, the full variable domain is KAGVTQTPRYLIKTRGQQVTLSCSPISGHRSVSWYQQTPGQGLQFLFEYFSETQRNKGNFPGRFSGRQFSNSRSEMNVSTLELGDSALYLCASSLAKGAETQYFGPGTRLLVL.

The sample holds many counts of this clonotype. This chain joins TRBV20-1 and TRBJ2-7; D is perhaps TRBD2 (6 bases). CDR1 is DFQATT, CDR2 SNEGSKA, per germline (reference sequence). V was pared by 5 bases and J by 0 bases, with 17 bases between. This CDR3 is 15 amino acids long. CDR3 DNA sequence: TGCAGTGCTCTTCCCCTAGCGTCTTACTCCTACGAGCAGTACTTC. Translated: CSALPLASYSYEQYF.

The sample holds many counts of this clonotype. This chain connects TRBV5-6 to TRBJ2-1; either TRBD1 or TRBD2 may supply D (5 bases each). The CDR3 is made up of 13 amino acids. The V end was cut by 0 bases, the J end by 10 bases, with 11 bases between. CDR1 and CDR2 (germline): SGHDT, YYEEEE. The CDR3 is CASSLEGRGEQFF. CDR3 bases: TGTGCCAGCAGCTTGGAGGGGAGAGGCGAGCAGTTCTTC.

Many counts were recorded for this clonotype. The chain carries TRBV7-9 and TRBJ1-1; a weak D match, TRBD1 (6 bases). V lost 5 bases and J lost 0, with 13 bases in between. The V gene's germline CDR1 is SEHNR and CDR2 FQNEAQ (reference sequence). The CDR3 totals 15 residues. Here the CDR3 reads CASSAQGTVNTEAFF. The CDR3 nucleotides read TGTGCCAGCAGCGCCCAGGGGACTGTGAACACTGAAGCTTTCTTT.

This clonotype was detected ten times or more. This chain uses TRBV28 with TRBJ2-3, with D perhaps TRBD1 (5 bases). This CDR3 has 15 residues. Trimming took off 6 bases at V and 4 bases at J, with 17 bases between the two ends. Germline-derived CDR1 and CDR2 are MDHEN and SYDVKM. The CDR3 protein is CASSHDTGSADTQYF. DNA of the CDR3: TGTGCCAGCAGCCATGACACAGGATCCGCAGATACGCAGTATTTT.

This clonotype was observed many times. The V call is TRBV7-8, the J call TRBJ2-2; 10 bases line up with TRBD2. Germline V gene sequence: CDR1 SGHVS, CDR2 FQNEAQ. V shed 6 bases and J 7 bases; nucleotides not matched to a gene: 17. This CDR3 contains 18 residues. CDR3 DNA: TGTGCCAGCAGGTCGGCAGGACAGCGGGAGGGCCAGGACGGGGAGCTGTTTTTT. Translation gives CASRSAGQREGQDGELFF.

This clonotype has a count of ten or more. V usage is TRBV5-1 and J usage is TRBJ2-7; tentatively, D is TRBD2 (5 bases). CDR1 SGHRS and CDR2 YFSETQ come from the germline V gene. Trimming removed 0 bases from V and 4 bases from J, with 20 bases in between. This CDR3 spans 17 amino acids. The DNA of the CDR3 is TGCGCCAGCAGCTTGGACCCGCCGGGATATGGAACGTACGAGCAGTACTTC. Translating gives CASSLDPPGYGTYEQYF.